Given below is one T cell receptor (beta chain) in context. Its antigen is not yet known. No much larger clone is present one base from it, and per-base qualities are unavailable. The sample's time point, from its label and the paper: baseline before first vaccination. Vaccinee samples came from UK trials COV001 and COV002, including a single-blind randomized controlled phase 2/3 trial of AZD1222 (ChAdOx1 nCoV-19) in healthy adults. Trial participant PBMC samples were collected at day 0 and day 28 after the second dose for TCRbeta chain sequencing. The CDR3 regions of human TCRbeta chains were subjected to immunosequencing. As for the original processing: TCRs in the repertoires were compared against a reference library of SARS-CoV-2-specific TCRs that had been generated with the MIRA antigen-specificity platform. Breadth was defined as the fraction of unique TCRs that were SARS-CoV-2-associated. Depth was defined as the fraction of total T cells that were SARS-CoV-2-associated. Using the MIRA data, each spike-specific TCR was mapped to the spike region that the TCR reacts to and placed in a CD4 or CD8 class. Log10-transformed breadth and depth values were compared by one-way ANOVA with Sidak's multiple comparisons tests. Drawn from immuneACCESS, this table holds only the in-frame rearrangements with V and J called that TCRdb kept. Clones are partly lost; checked studies trace under half to an unresolved V gene and leave the rest unexplained. V, J and clone size reflect that table, while D and trimming were determined from the DNA. Present in this sample are some 130,000 clones, around 90% of which were seen just once. Under 2.5% of the sample belongs to the ten largest clones.

These data are taken from a study of T cell responses to AZD1222 COVID-19 vaccine (dated by TCRdb to the early 2020s). The study in broad terms: AZD1222 recipients given second doses at about 4 weeks or at about 12 weeks were pooled, since spike-specific TCR depth and breadth were not found to differ between the two schedules. A total of about 240 trial participants underwent TCR sequencing, of whom 200 to 220 received two doses of AZD1222 and some 25 received two doses of the MenACWY control vaccine. Enrollment into the trials was organized by age into subgroups of 18-55, 56-69 and 70-plus years, and those subgroups contained approximately 150, 30 and 60 TCR-sequenced participants, respectively.

Findings and caveats that apply to the study as a whole: The 56-69-year group was small, and its depth increase did not reach significance, likely because of low power. Only a handful of AZD1222 recipients were SARS-CoV-2 seropositive at baseline, limiting conclusions about previously exposed vaccinees. The whole spike protein was spanned by vaccine-associated CD4 TCRs, and dominant responses were seen in regions 160-218 and 743-854. Spike-specific TCR breadth and depth rose significantly after two AZD1222 doses compared with day 0 and with MenACWY recipients. Because no samples from the day 14 peak response were available, repertoires could be characterized only after the peak T cell response. Participants were mostly white British, with more females than males. The authors suggested clonal diversity may have been underestimated. Reportedly, almost half of the unique spike-specific TCRs recognized epitopes lying outside the regions that are mutated in the B.1.351 and B.1.1.7 variants.

The CDR3 contains 15 residues, cysteine and phenylalanine counted. The sequence is cut down to CDR3 DNA, 45 bases in frame from base 1. CDR1 is given as SGDLS and CDR2 as YYNGEE, both from the germline V gene. The junction shows trimming of 3 bases on V and 1 base on J, plus 13 bases between the germline ends. This receptor chain uses TRBV9 and TRBJ1-1, with the D gene not confidently named. The sample consisted of peripheral blood, taken on day 0 of AZD1222 vaccination. The clonotype was recovered from an adult in good health. The CDR3 region reads CASSAQTGSNTEAFF. The sequenced DNA is TGTGCCAGCAGCGCACAGACGGGGTCGAACACTGAAGCTTTCTTT.